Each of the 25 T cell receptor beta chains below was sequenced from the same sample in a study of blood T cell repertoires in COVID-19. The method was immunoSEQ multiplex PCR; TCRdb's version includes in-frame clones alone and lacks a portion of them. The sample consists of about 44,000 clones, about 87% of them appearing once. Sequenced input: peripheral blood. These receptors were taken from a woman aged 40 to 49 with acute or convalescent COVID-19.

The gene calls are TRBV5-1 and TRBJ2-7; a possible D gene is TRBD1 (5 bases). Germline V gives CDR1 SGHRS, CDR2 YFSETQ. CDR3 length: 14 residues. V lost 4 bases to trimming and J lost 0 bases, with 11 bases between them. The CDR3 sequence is CASSPDTTSYEQYF. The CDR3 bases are TGCGCCAGCAGCCCGGACACGACCTCCTACGAGCAGTACTTC. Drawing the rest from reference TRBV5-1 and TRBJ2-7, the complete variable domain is KAGVTQTPRYLIKTRGQQVTLSCSPISGHRSVSWYQQTPGQGLQFLFEYFSETQRNKGNFPGRFSGRQFSNSRSEMNVSTLELGDSALYLCASSPDTTSYEQYFGPGTRLTVT.

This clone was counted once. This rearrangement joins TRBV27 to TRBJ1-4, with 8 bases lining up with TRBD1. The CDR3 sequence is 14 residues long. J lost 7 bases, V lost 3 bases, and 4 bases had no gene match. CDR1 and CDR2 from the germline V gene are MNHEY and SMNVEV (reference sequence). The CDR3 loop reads CASSFSGGGEKLFF. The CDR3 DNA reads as TGTGCCAGCAGTTTCTCAGGGGGCGGTGAAAAACTGTTTTTT.

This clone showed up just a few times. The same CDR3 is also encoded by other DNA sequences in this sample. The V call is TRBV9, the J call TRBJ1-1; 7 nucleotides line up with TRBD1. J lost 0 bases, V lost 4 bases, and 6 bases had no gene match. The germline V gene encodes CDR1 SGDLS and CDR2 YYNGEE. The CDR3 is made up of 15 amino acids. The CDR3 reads CASSPQDRVNTEAFF. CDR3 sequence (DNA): TGTGCCAGCAGCCCTCAAGACAGGGTGAACACTGAAGCTTTCTTT.

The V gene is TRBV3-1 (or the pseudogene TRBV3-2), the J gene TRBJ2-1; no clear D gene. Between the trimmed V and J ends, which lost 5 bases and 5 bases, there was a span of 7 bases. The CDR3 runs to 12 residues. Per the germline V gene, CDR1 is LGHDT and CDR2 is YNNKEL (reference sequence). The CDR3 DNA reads TGTGCCAGCAGCGTCCAGGACAATGAGCAGTTCTTC. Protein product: CASSVQDNEQFF.

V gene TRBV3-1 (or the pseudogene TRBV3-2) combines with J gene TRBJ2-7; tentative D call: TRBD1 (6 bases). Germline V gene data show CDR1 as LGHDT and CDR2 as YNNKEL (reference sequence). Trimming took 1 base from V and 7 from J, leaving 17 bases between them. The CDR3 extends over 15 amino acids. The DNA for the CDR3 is TGTGCCAGCAGCCAAGGGAAGTACAGGGCTGGGGAGCAGTACTTC. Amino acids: CASSQGKYRAGEQYF.

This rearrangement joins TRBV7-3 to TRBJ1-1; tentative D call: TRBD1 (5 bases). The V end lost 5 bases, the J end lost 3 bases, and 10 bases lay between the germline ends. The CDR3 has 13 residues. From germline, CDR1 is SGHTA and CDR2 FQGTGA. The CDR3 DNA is TGTGCCAGCAGCCGAGGACAAGACACTGAAGCTTTCTTT. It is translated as CASSRGQDTEAFF.

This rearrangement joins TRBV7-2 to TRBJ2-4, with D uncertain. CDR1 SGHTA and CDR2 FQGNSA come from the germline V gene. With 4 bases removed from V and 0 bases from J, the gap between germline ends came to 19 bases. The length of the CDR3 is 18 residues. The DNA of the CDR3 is TGTGCCAGCAGCTACCCCTTCGGTGCGGAACTAGCCAAAAACATTCAGTACTTC. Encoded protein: CASSYPFGAELAKNIQYF. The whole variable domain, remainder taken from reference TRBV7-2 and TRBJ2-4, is GAGVSQSPSNKVTEKGKDVELRCDPISGHTALYWYRQSLGQGLEFLIYFQGNSAPDKSGLPSDRFSAERTGGSVSTLTIQRTQQEDSAVYLCASSYPFGAELAKNIQYFGAGTRLSVL.

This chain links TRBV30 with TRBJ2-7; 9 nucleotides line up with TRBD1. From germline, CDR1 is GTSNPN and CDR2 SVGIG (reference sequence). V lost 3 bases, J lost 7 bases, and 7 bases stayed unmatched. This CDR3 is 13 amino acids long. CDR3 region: CAWSWDRVLEQYF. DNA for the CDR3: TGTGCCTGGAGCTGGGACAGGGTTCTGGAGCAGTACTTC. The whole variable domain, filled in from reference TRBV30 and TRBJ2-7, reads SQTIHQWPATLVQPVGSPLSLECTVEGTSNPNLYWYRQAAGRGLQLLFYSVGIGQISSEVPQNLSASRPQDRQFILSSKKLLLSDSGFYLCAWSWDRVLEQYFGPGTRLTVT.

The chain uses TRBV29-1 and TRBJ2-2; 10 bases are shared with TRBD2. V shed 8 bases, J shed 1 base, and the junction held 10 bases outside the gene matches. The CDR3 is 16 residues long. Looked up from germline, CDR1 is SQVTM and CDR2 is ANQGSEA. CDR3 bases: TGCAGCTCGTACTTATTAGCGGGGGGGAACACCGGGGAGCTGTTTTTT. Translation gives CSSYLLAGGNTGELFF.

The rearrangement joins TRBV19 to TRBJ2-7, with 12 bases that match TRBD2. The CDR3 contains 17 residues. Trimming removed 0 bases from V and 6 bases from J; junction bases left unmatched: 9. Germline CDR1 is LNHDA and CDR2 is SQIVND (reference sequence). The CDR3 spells CASSIELAGGMMGEQYF. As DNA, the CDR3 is TGTGCCAGTAGTATAGAACTAGCGGGGGGAATGATGGGCGAGCAGTACTTC.

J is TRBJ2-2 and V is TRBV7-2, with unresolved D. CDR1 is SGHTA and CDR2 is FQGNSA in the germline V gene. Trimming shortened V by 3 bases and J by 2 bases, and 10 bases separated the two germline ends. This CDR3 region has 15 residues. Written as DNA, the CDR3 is TGTGCCAGCAGCTTGGTTCGGTCTAACACCGGGGAGCTGTTTTTT. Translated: CASSLVRSNTGELFF.

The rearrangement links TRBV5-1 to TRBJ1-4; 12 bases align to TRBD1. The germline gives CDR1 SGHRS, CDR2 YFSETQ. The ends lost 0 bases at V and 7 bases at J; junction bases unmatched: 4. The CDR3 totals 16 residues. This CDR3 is CASSLGDRGLSEKLFF. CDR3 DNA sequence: TGCGCCAGCAGCTTGGGGGACAGGGGGCTAAGTGAAAAACTGTTTTTT.

The CDR3 DNA reads as TGCGCCAGCAGCCGCGGCGGGGAAGGACAGCCCCAGCATTTT. Protein: CASSRGGEGQPQHF. V is TRBV5-1 and J is TRBJ1-5; D is uncertain. V lost 4 bases to trimming and J lost 7 bases, with 15 bases between them. Per the germline V gene, CDR1 is SGHRS and CDR2 is YFSETQ. The CDR3 extends over 14 amino acids.

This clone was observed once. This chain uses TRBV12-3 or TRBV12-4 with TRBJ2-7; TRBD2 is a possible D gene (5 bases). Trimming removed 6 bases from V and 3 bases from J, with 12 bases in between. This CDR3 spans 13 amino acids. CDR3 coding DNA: TGTGCCAGCAGCCTTGGACTTCTCTACGAGCAGTACTTC. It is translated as CASSLGLLYEQYF.

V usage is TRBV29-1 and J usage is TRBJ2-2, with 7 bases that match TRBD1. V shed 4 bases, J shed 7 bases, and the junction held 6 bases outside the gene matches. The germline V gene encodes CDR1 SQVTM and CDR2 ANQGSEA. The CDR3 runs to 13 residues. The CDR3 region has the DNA TGCAGCGTTGGAACAGGGGCTGGCGGGGAGCTGTTTTTT. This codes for CSVGTGAGGELFF.

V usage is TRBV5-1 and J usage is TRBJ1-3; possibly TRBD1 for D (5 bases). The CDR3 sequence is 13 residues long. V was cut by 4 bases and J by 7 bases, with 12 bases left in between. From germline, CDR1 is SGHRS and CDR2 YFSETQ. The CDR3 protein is CASSPGGENTIYF. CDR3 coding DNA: TGCGCCAGCAGCCCTGGGGGGGAGAACACCATATATTTT.

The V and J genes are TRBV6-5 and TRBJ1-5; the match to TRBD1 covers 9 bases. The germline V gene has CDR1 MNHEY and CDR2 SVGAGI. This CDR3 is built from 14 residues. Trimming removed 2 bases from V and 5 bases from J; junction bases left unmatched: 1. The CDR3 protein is CASSYRTGDQPQHF. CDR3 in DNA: TGTGCCAGCAGTTACCGGACAGGGGATCAGCCCCAGCATTTT.

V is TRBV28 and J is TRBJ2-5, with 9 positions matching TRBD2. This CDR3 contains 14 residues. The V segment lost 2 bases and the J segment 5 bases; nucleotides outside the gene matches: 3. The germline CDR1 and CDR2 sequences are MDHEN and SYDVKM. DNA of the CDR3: TGTGCCAGCAGTTTAGCGGGGGGGCGGGAGACCCAGTACTTC. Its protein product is CASSLAGGRETQYF.

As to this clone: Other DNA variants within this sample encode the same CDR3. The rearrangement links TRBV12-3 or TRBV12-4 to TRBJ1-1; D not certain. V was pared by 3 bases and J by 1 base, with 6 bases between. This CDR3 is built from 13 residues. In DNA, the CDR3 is TGTGCCAGCAGTTTCGCAGGGAACACTGAAGCTTTCTTT. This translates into CASSFAGNTEAFF.

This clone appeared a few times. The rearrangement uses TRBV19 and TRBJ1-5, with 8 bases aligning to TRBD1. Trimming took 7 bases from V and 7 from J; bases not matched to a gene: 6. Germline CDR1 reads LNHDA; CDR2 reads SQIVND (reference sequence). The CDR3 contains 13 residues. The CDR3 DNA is TGTGCCAGTATGACAGGGGCAGGGCAGCCCCAGCATTTT. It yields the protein CASMTGAGQPQHF.

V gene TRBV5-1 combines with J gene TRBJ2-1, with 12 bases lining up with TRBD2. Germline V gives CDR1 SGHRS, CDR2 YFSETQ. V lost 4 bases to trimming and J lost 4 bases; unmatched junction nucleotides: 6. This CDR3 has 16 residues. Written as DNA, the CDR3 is TGCGCCAGCAGCACCGGACTAGCGGGGAAATACAATGAGCAGTTCTTC. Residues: CASSTGLAGKYNEQFF.

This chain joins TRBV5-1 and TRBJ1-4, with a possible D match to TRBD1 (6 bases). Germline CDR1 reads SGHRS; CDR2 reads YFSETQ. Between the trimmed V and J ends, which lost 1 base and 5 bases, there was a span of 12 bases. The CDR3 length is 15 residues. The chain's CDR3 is CASSLSGQGNEKLFF. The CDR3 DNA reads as TGCGCCAGCAGCTTGAGTGGGCAGGGGAATGAAAAACTGTTTTTT.

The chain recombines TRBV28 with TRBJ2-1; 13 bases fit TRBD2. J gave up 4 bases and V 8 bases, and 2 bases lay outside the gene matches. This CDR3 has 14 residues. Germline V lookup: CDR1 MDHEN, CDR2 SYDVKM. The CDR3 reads CASVTSGRYNEQFF. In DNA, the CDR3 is TGTGCCAGCGTGACTAGCGGGAGGTACAATGAGCAGTTCTTC.

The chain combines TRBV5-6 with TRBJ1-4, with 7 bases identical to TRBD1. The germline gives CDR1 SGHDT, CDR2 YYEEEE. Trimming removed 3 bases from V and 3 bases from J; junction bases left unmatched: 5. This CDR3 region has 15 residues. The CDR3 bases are TGTGCCAGCAGCTGGACGACAGGGTCTAATGAAAAACTGTTTTTT. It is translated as CASSWTTGSNEKLFF. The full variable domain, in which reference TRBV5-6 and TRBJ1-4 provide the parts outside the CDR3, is DAGVTQSPTHLIKTRGQQVTLRCSPKSGHDTVSWYQQALGQGPQFIFQYYEEEERQRGNFPDRFSGHQFPNYSSELNVNALLLGDSALYLCASSWTTGSNEKLFFGSGTQLSVL.

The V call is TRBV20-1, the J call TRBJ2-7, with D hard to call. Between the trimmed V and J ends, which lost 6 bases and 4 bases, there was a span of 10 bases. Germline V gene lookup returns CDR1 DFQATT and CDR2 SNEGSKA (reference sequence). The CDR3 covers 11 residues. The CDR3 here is CSASAEYEQYF. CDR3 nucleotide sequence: TGCAGTGCCTCCGCGGAATACGAGCAGTACTTC.